Below, 28 T cell receptor beta chains from the same sample are listed, as sequenced in a study of spatial heterogeneity in lung cancer. Notes on the study in general: The number of expanded tumor alpha and beta chains correlated with mutation number.

Each CDR3 protein is one row after TCRdb ran MiXCR on the 5' RACE reads. The data hold several thousand distinct CDR3 sequences, with approximately 12% observed a single time. The time point was: sample taken at primary tumor resection. These receptors have no known antigen. The sample consisted of lung tumor tissue, taken at surgery. These receptors came from a male donor with early-stage non-small cell lung cancer.

The sample holds many counts of this clonotype. The library was built for alpha chains, so this beta chain is an off-target read and its size means little. The rearrangement uses TRBV12-3 or TRBV12-4 and TRBJ1-1; tentative D call: TRBD1 (5 bases). V was pared by 5 bases and J by 10 bases, with 14 bases between. The CDR3 length is 12 residues. The CDR3 nucleotides read TGTGCCAGCAGTGGACACAGAAGAGGAGCTTTCTTT. Its protein is CASSGHRRGAFF.

In this sample, this clonotype is medium-sized. Within a library made for alpha chains, this beta chain is off target, and its count is uninformative. This chain joins TRBV20-1 and TRBJ2-1, with D perhaps assigned TRBD1 or TRBD2 (5 bases each). The CDR3 length is 11 residues. V dropped 0 bases and J dropped 10 bases, with 7 bases sitting between them. Germline-derived CDR1 and CDR2 are DFQATT and SNEGSKA (reference sequence). The CDR3 loop is CSAREGEEQFF. CDR3 nucleotides: TGCAGTGCTAGAGAGGGGGAGGAGCAGTTCTTC.

This clonotype is labeled as medium-sized (0.01 to 0.1%). A library prepared for alpha chains yielded this beta chain as an off-target read; its size is of little meaning. The V and J genes are TRBV20-1 and TRBJ2-3; 9 bases map to TRBD1. Per germline, CDR1 DFQATT and CDR2 SNEGSKA (reference sequence). The CDR3 runs 14 residues. The V gene end was trimmed by 3 bases and the J gene end by 4 bases; junction bases not matched to a gene: 5. This chain's CDR3 is CSASGDRAADTQYF. CDR3 bases: TGCAGTGCTAGTGGGGACAGGGCTGCAGATACGCAGTATTTT.

This clonotype was seen repeatedly, ten times or more. At one boundary the junction diverges from the germline segment, which might be a read error. Found in a library prepared for alpha chains, this beta chain is an off-target read, and its abundance has little meaning. The V and J genes are TRBV13 and TRBJ1-1; possible D gene TRBD1, 5 bases. The CDR3 totals 12 residues. The germline gives CDR1 PRHDT, CDR2 FYEKMQ (reference sequence). CDR3 nucleotides: TGTGCCAGCAGCTTAATGGTGGGACCTCCGGGCTTT. Translation: CASSLMVGPPGF.

This clonotype counts as medium-sized. An end of the junction differs from the germline gene, which may be a read error. As an off-target read in a library built for alpha chains, this beta chain has a frequency of little significance. The chain links TRBV4-3 to TRBJ2-5, with TRBD1 identical over 7 bases. The germline CDR1 and CDR2 sequences are LGHNA and YSLEER. CDR3 size: 14 residues. In DNA form, the CDR3 reads TGCGCCAGCAGCCAAGTGAGGGGGCAAGGGACCCAGTACTTC. This encodes CASSQVRGQGTQYF.

Within the sample, this clonotype is medium-sized. The size of this beta chain means little, since it is a stray read in a library made for alpha chains. This chain links TRBV20-1 with TRBJ2-1, with a possible D match to TRBD2 (6 bases). The CDR3 has 14 residues. CDR1 is DFQATT and CDR2 is SNEGSKA in the germline V gene (reference sequence). The V end lost 3 bases, the J end lost 1 base, and 10 bases lay between the germline ends. The CDR3 region is CSASGRASYNEQFF. DNA of the CDR3: TGCAGTGCTAGCGGGAGAGCGTCCTACAATGAGCAGTTCTTC.

Ten or more counts support this clonotype. The library was built for alpha chains, so this beta chain is an off-target read and its size means little. V is TRBV7-9 and J is TRBJ2-1; D gene uncertain. With 5 bases removed from V and 2 bases from J, the gap between germline ends came to 10 bases. This CDR3 has 14 residues. The germline V gene encodes CDR1 SEHNR and CDR2 FQNEAQ (reference sequence). DNA of the CDR3: TGTGCCAGCAGCGCCGACTGGACCTACAATGAGCAGTTCTTC. Protein sequence: CASSADWTYNEQFF.

This clonotype is labeled as medium-sized. This beta chain was picked up by a library intended for alpha chains and is off target, so its count carries little meaning. This chain joins TRBV14 and TRBJ1-1, with unresolved D. V lost 2 bases and J 0 bases, leaving 4 bases between the germline ends. CDR1 and CDR2 (germline): SGHDN, FVKESK. The CDR3 covers 13 residues. CDR3 nucleotide sequence: TGTGCCAGCAGCCAACTGTTGAACACTGAAGCTTTCTTT. This gives the protein CASSQLLNTEAFF.

In its sample, this clonotype was seen many times. Being off target in a library aimed at alpha chains, this beta chain has a size of little meaning. This sequence joins TRBV20-1 and TRBJ2-7, with 7 bases aligning to TRBD2. This CDR3 spans 12 amino acids. Germline assignment: CDR1 DFQATT and CDR2 SNEGSKA (reference sequence). V lost 8 bases, J lost 2 bases, and 6 bases stayed unmatched. CDR3 nucleotides: TGCAGTAAGCGGGGATTAACCTACGAGCAGTACTTC. It codes for CSKRGLTYEQYF.

This clonotype was counted ten times or more. Since the library was made to target alpha chains, this beta chain is a stray read and its abundance is not meaningful. Written as DNA, the CDR3 is TGTGCCAGCAGAAAATCCGGGACAGACAGTAACTATGGCTACACCTTC. It is translated as CASRKSGTDSNYGYTF. The genes are TRBV3-1 and TRBJ1-2; 7 nucleotides align to TRBD1. The junction had 11 bases not matched to a gene; V was cut back by 6 bases and J by 1 base. The CDR3 runs 16 residues. CDR1 and CDR2 from the germline V gene are LGHDT and YNNKEL (reference sequence).

This clonotype was picked up many times. The library was built for alpha chains, so this beta chain is an off-target read and its size means little. The chain employs TRBV10-3 and TRBJ2-2; D gene unclear. Trimming removed 5 bases from V and 2 bases from J, with 6 bases in between. The CDR3 has 13 amino acids. Germline V lookup: CDR1 ENHRY, CDR2 SYGVKD. The CDR3 is CAISLGNTGELFF. DNA of the CDR3: TGTGCCATCAGTTTAGGAAACACCGGGGAGCTGTTTTTT.

Regarding this clonotype: For a library built for alpha chains, this beta chain is a stray read; little rests on its size. V gene TRBV20-1 combines with J gene TRBJ1-3; no reliable D call. Per germline, CDR1 DFQATT and CDR2 SNEGSKA (reference sequence). Between the trimmed V and J ends, which lost 5 bases and 0 bases, there was a span of 14 bases. There are 15 residues in the CDR3. The CDR3 nucleotides are TGCAGTGCTTCCAGTCAGCCGAGCTCTGGAAACACCATATATTTT. This codes for CSASSQPSSGNTIYF.

Comment on this clonotype: As an off-target read in a library built for alpha chains, this beta chain has a frequency of little significance. The chain couples TRBV20-1 to TRBJ2-3, with 13 bases aligning to TRBD2. Trimming cost V 6 bases and J 0 bases; bases outside gene matches: 3. The CDR3 consists of 15 residues. Germline values: CDR1 DFQATT, CDR2 SNEGSKA (reference sequence). The CDR3 spells CSAGTSGVSTDTQYF. CDR3 bases: TGCAGTGCGGGGACTAGCGGGGTTAGCACAGATACGCAGTATTTT.

By sample fraction, this clonotype is medium-sized. This beta chain is off target for a library built for alpha chains, so its abundance means little. V usage is TRBV6-1 and J usage is TRBJ1-5; the D is unclear. The ends were cut back, 3 bases at V and 6 bases at J, with 12 bases in the middle. In germline, CDR1 is MNHNS, CDR2 SASEGT. The CDR3 is 14 residues long. The CDR3 spells CASSDIHLSQPQHF. The DNA of the CDR3 is TGTGCCAGCAGTGACATCCACCTTTCTCAGCCCCAGCATTTT.

There are many counts of this clonotype. In a library made to pick up alpha chains, this beta chain is a stray read with a size that means little. The chain links TRBV10-3 to TRBJ2-5; 9 bases fit TRBD2. V was clipped by 5 bases and J by 2 bases; unmatched bases: 6. The CDR3 is 15 residues long. Germline V gene lookup returns CDR1 ENHRY and CDR2 SYGVKD. In DNA, the CDR3 is TGTGCCATCAGTCGACTAGCGGATCCACAAGAGACCCAGTACTTC. It codes for CAISRLADPQETQYF.

This clonotype is medium-sized within its sample. This beta chain is a stray read from a library made for alpha chains; its abundance is not meaningful. The chain employs TRBV12-3 or TRBV12-4 and TRBJ1-4; TRBD1 matches at 9 bases. V dropped 5 bases and J dropped 5; count of bases not matched to a gene: 6. The CDR3 contains 15 residues. The CDR3 coding sequence is TGTGCCAGCAGTCCACCGGGACAGGGCAATGAAAAACTGTTTTTT. Encoded protein: CASSPPGQGNEKLFF.

This clonotype was recorded at least ten times. The size of this beta chain means little, since it is a stray read in a library made for alpha chains. The chain couples TRBV9 to TRBJ1-1; TRBD1 might be the D (5 bases). The V and J ends lost 3 bases and 1 base respectively, with 19 bases between them. Germline CDR1 SGDLS, CDR2 YYNGEE. The CDR3 is 17 amino acids. The chain's CDR3 is CASSAHAWDRSNTEAFF. The CDR3 coding sequence is TGTGCCAGCAGCGCCCACGCGTGGGACCGCTCGAACACTGAAGCTTTCTTT.

This clonotype showed up many times. Because the library targeted alpha chains, this beta chain is an off-target read whose size means little. The J gene is TRBJ2-5, the V gene TRBV20-1, with 9 bases that match TRBD2. With V trimmed by 6 bases and J by 4 bases, 15 bases remained unmatched. CDR1 DFQATT and CDR2 SNEGSKA come from the germline V gene (reference sequence). The CDR3 sequence is 16 residues long. The CDR3 DNA reads TGCAGTGCCGTAGTTCTCCGCGGGAGGGCCCCAGAGACCCAGTACTTC. Protein product: CSAVVLRGRAPETQYF.

This clonotype was recorded once. Since the library was made to target alpha chains, this beta chain is a stray read and its abundance is not meaningful. The V and J genes are TRBV11-2 and TRBJ2-3; D gene unclear. The CDR3 consists of 12 residues. With 3 bases removed from V and 6 bases from J, the gap between germline ends came to 7 bases. Germline CDR1 reads SGHAT; CDR2 reads FQNNGV. The CDR3 region is CASSFLADTQYF. The CDR3 coding sequence is TGTGCCAGCAGCTTCCTCGCGGATACGCAGTATTTT.

Many counts were recorded for this clonotype. A library prepared for alpha chains yielded this beta chain as an off-target read; its size is of little meaning. V and J are TRBV12-3 or TRBV12-4 and TRBJ2-1; D is unclear. The CDR3 contains 12 residues. The V gene lost 4 bases and the J gene lost 8 bases, with 9 bases spanning the gap. The DNA for the CDR3 is TGTGCCAGCAGTTACCCTGCCTATGAGCAGTTCTTC. This codes for CASSYPAYEQFF.

This clonotype was recorded many times. This beta chain appears as a stray read in a library generated for alpha chains; its size is not informative. The genes are TRBV11-2 and TRBJ2-1; 7 positions match TRBD2. The CDR3 sequence is 15 residues long. Per germline, CDR1 SGHAT and CDR2 FQNNGV. The junction had 6 bases not matched to a gene; V was cut back by 0 bases and J by 7 bases. In DNA form, the CDR3 reads TGTGCCAGCAGCTTAGAGCGCGGGAGAGGAAATGAGCAGTTCTTC. Residues: CASSLERGRGNEQFF.

This clonotype appeared a few times. This beta chain slipped into a library made for alpha chains as a stray read, so its size is not meaningful. This chain joins TRBV16 and TRBJ2-1; D gene uncertain. Germline V lookup: CDR1 KGHSY, CDR2 FQNENV. This CDR3 is 14 amino acids long. Trimming removed 1 base at V and 6 bases at J, with 10 bases between. CDR3 in amino acids: CASSQLTETNEQFF. The CDR3 nucleotides read TGTGCCAGCAGCCAATTAACAGAGACCAATGAGCAGTTCTTC.

This clonotype is classed as large. This beta chain is an unintended read in a library built for alpha chains; its size means little. The chain carries TRBV7-2 and TRBJ2-1; D uncertain. The germline CDR1 and CDR2 sequences are SGHTA and FQGNSA. The V gene lost 3 bases and the J gene lost 6 bases, with 12 bases spanning the gap. The CDR3 runs 14 residues. In nucleotides, the CDR3 is TGTGCCAGCAGCTTGTCCGGCCCAATCAATGAGCAGTTCTTC. The encoded protein is CASSLSGPINEQFF.

Comments on this clonotype: This beta chain is an unintended read in a library built for alpha chains; its size means little. V and J are TRBV28 and TRBJ2-7; tentatively, D is TRBD2 (6 bases). This CDR3 has 15 residues. Trimming removed 6 bases from V and 5 bases from J, with 20 bases in between. Germline-derived CDR1 and CDR2 are MDHEN and SYDVKM. CDR3 loop: CASRLVKASADEQYF. In DNA form, the CDR3 reads TGTGCCAGCAGGCTCGTTAAGGCTAGCGCCGACGAGCAGTACTTC.

This clonotype is medium-sized in the sample. This beta chain is an unintended read in a library built for alpha chains; its size means little. The chain employs TRBV5-4 and TRBJ1-1; the D is unclear. The CDR3 contains 12 residues. Trimming removed 7 bases from V and 1 base from J, with 8 bases in between. Germline CDR1 reads SGHNT; CDR2 reads YYREEE (reference sequence). CDR3 loop: CASHDPNTEAFF. The CDR3 coding sequence is TGTGCCAGCCATGACCCGAACACTGAAGCTTTCTTT.

This clonotype ranks as large (0.1 to 1%). Since it is a stray read in a library aimed at alpha chains, this beta chain has a size that is not meaningful. This sequence joins TRBV20-1 and TRBJ2-7; D is unclear. V lost 3 bases to trimming and J lost 4 bases, with 10 bases between them. CDR1 is DFQATT, CDR2 SNEGSKA, per germline (reference sequence). The CDR3 sequence is 12 residues long. As DNA, the CDR3 is TGCAGTGCTAGCGGTTCCACGTACGAGCAGTACTTC. Translation gives CSASGSTYEQYF.

This clonotype was seen ten or more times. Because this beta chain is a stray read in a library intended to capture alpha chains, its abundance should not be given much weight. This chain uses TRBV2 with TRBJ1-1; TRBD1 might be the D (5 bases). V was cut by 9 bases and J by 7 bases, with 12 bases left in between. The length of the CDR3 is 11 residues. Per the germline V gene, CDR1 is SNHLY and CDR2 is FYNNEI. The CDR3 DNA sequence: TGTGCCAGGTCCCCGGGGCTTGAAGCTTTCTTT. This codes for CARSPGLEAFF.

This clonotype has a count of ten or more. The library was designed around alpha chains, so this beta chain is a stray read whose abundance carries little weight. CDR3 nucleotides: TGCAGTGCTAGAAGTGGGACAGATACGCAGTATTTT. It codes for CSARSGTDTQYF. V usage is TRBV20-1 and J usage is TRBJ2-3; D not resolved. Germline loops: CDR1 DFQATT, CDR2 SNEGSKA (reference sequence). The CDR3 contains 12 residues. V was shortened by 2 bases and J by 3 bases, with 6 bases between the two germline ends.